A single sample is the source of the 15 T cell receptor beta chains below, sequenced in a study of blood T cells in healthy people across ages (dated by TCRdb to about 2015). Library preparation employed 5' RACE. Sequencing instrument: Illumina HiSeq 2500. The second PCR ran for about 6 to 11 cycles and used a J-beta primer mix along with a sample-barcoded 5' primer. The public reads were quality trimmed at Q25 with fastp and then assembled into clones with MiXCR by TCRdb, keeping productive beta chains. Under each unique CDR3 protein, matching rows form one entry showing the most common genes and DNA. This sample comprises about 680,000 distinct CDR3 sequences, more than 40% of them detected only once. About a third of the sample goes to the ten largest clones. The sample was blood. The receptors were gathered from a woman aged 60-75 years in good health.

The chain carries TRBV28 and TRBJ2-4; TRBD1 aligns across 9 bases. The closer fit of TRBJ2-7 to the DNA end suggests the J call may be wrong. CDR1 is MDHEN and CDR2 is SYDVKM in the germline V gene. This CDR3 has 16 amino acids. CDR3 nucleotides: TGTGCCAGCAGCCGACCCCCGGGACAGGGAAACTACGAGCAGTACTTC. It codes for CASSRPPGQGNYEQYF.

This clonotype turned up a few times. Being one base from a much bigger clone, this may be a read error. The chain couples TRBV4-3 to TRBJ2-7; TRBD2 matches 10 bases. This CDR3 has 15 amino acids. CDR1 and CDR2 (germline): LGHNA, YSLEER. Germline trimming cut 1 base from V and 3 bases from J; bases unmatched to any gene: 3. In DNA form, the CDR3 reads TGCGCCAGCAGCCAAGGGACTAGCGGATACTACGAGCAGTACTTC. Residues: CASSQGTSGYYEQYF.

The chain couples TRBV6-5 to TRBJ2-1, with TRBD1 matching 7 bases. Germline-derived CDR1 and CDR2 are MNHEY and SVGAGI. V lost 6 bases to trimming and J lost 10 bases; unmatched junction nucleotides: 9. This CDR3 region has 13 residues. This CDR3 is CASSPGTASEQFF. The CDR3 DNA reads as TGTGCCAGCAGCCCCGGGACAGCATCGGAGCAGTTCTTC.

The chain employs TRBV6-2 or TRBV6-3 and TRBJ1-5; no clear D. This CDR3 is 14 amino acids long. V was clipped by 5 bases and J by 3 bases, with 11 bases between them. Germline-derived CDR1 and CDR2 are MNHEY and SVGEGT. CDR3 sequence: CASSGSLPNQPQHF. CDR3 nucleotides: TGTGCCAGCAGTGGGTCCCTCCCCAATCAGCCCCAGCATTTT.

In the case of this clonotype: One junction end disagrees with the germline gene, perhaps due to a read error. V is TRBV2 and J is TRBJ2-4; tentatively, D is TRBD1 (6 bases). With the DNA end fitting TRBJ2-7 better, the J assignment may be wrong. The germline V gene has CDR1 SNHLY and CDR2 FYNNEI. The CDR3 sequence is 13 residues long. CDR3 in amino acids: CASREGTHYEQYF. The CDR3 DNA follows: TGTGCCAGCAGGGAAGGGACACACTACGAGCAGTACTTC.

The chain employs TRBV7-6 and TRBJ2-1; D is uncertain. Trimming removed 1 base at V and 5 bases at J, with 6 bases between. Germline V lookup: CDR1 SGHVS, CDR2 FNYEAQ. CDR3 length equals 13 residues. The CDR3 nucleotides are TGTGCCAGCAGCTTAGTTGAAGACAATGAGCAGTTCTTC. Residues: CASSLVEDNEQFF.

This clonotype was found a few times. This sequence joins TRBV7-2 and TRBJ2-7; 7 nucleotides line up with TRBD1. Germline V CDR1 and CDR2: SGHTA, FQGNSA. After removal of 4 bases from V and 7 bases from J, the junction contained 7 bases not matched to a gene. CDR3 length equals 13 residues. The CDR3 nucleotides are TGTGCCAGCAGCTACGGACAGGCCATGGAGCAGTACTTC. Translating gives CASSYGQAMEQYF.

V gene TRBV28 combines with J gene TRBJ1-6; the D gene is possibly TRBD1 (5 bases). The V gene lost 4 bases and the J gene lost 5 bases, with 12 bases spanning the gap. Germline CDR1 is MDHEN and CDR2 is SYDVKM. CDR3 length equals 15 residues. CDR3 in DNA: TGTGCCAGCAGTTCCTCGGGACCCAATAATTCACCCCTCCACTTT. This gives the protein CASSSSGPNNSPLHF.

This clonotype was found a few times. This rearrangement joins TRBV30 to TRBJ2-4; 8 bases are shared with TRBD2. Germline V gives CDR1 GTSNPN, CDR2 SVGIG (reference sequence). The CDR3 sequence is 12 residues long. V lost 4 bases and J lost 13; bases outside the gene matches: 9. CDR3 in DNA: TGTGCCTGGAAGCGGGAGCTCGGGGAGCAGTACTTC. Translating it yields CAWKRELGEQYF.

The chain combines TRBV6-1 with TRBJ1-2; D is perhaps TRBD1 (6 bases). The CDR3 has 13 amino acids. The germline V and J ends were trimmed by 10 bases and 0 bases, with 12 bases remaining between them. Germline CDR1 MNHNS, CDR2 SASEGT. This CDR3 reads CATRGTTNYGYTF. The CDR3 DNA reads as TGTGCCACCCGGGGGACAACTAACTATGGCTACACCTTC.

This clonotype has ten or more counts. This chain uses TRBV27 with TRBJ2-3; TRBD2 is a possible D gene (5 bases). Trimming removed 6 bases from V and 0 bases from J, with 10 bases in between. The CDR3 spans 14 residues. Germline values: CDR1 MNHEY, CDR2 SMNVEV (reference sequence). The CDR3 sequence is CASSLAPSTDTQYF. Written as DNA, the CDR3 is TGTGCCAGCAGCCTAGCCCCTAGCACAGATACGCAGTATTTT.

This rearrangement joins TRBV3-1 to TRBJ2-5, with D possibly TRBD2 on 6 matching bases. Matching the DNA end better, TRBJ2-7 makes the J call doubtful. The CDR3 contains 15 residues. Germline V gives CDR1 LGHDT, CDR2 YNNKEL (reference sequence). The CDR3 DNA reads TGTGCCAGCAGCCCCACCCGAGGAGGGTTATACGAGCAGTACTTC. Translated: CASSPTRGGLYEQYF.

The V call is TRBV29-1, the J call TRBJ2-7; 14 bases align to TRBD2. Germline CDR1 and CDR2: SQVTM and ANQGSEA. After removal of 4 bases from V and 3 bases from J, the junction contained 8 bases not matched to a gene. The CDR3 has 16 amino acids. The CDR3 region is CSVAQTSGRAVYEQYF. DNA of the CDR3: TGCAGCGTTGCCCAGACTAGCGGGAGGGCCGTCTACGAGCAGTACTTC.

This clonotype was detected a few times. The chain couples TRBV12-3 or TRBV12-4 to TRBJ2-7; D not certain. This CDR3 spans 13 amino acids. V lost 8 bases and J lost 3, with 14 bases in between. DNA of the CDR3: TGTGCCAGCCGGGTGAGTGGAAACTACGAGCAGTACTTC. Residues: CASRVSGNYEQYF.

The chain joins TRBV5-5 to TRBJ1-2; no clear D gene. Deletions cut 0 bases from V and 6 bases from J, with 12 bases between. The CDR3 is 14 amino acids. The germline gives CDR1 SGHKS, CDR2 YYEKEE (reference sequence). The CDR3 bases are TGTGCCAGCAGCTTGGATCTGGGATCTAATGGCTACACCTTC. Translating gives CASSLDLGSNGYTF.